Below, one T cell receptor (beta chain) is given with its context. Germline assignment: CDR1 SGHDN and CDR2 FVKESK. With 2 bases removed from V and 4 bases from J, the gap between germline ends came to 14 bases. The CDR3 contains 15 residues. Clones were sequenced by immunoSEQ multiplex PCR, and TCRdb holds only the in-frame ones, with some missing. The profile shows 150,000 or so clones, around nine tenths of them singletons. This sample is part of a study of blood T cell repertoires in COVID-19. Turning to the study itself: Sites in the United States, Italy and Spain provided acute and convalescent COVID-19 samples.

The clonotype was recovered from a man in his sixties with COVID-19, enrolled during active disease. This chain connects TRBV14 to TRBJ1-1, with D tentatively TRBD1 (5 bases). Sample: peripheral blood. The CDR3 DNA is TGTGCCAGCAGCCAAAGTGGGGCGCGGAGCACTGAAGCTTTCTTT. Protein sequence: CASSQSGARSTEAFF.